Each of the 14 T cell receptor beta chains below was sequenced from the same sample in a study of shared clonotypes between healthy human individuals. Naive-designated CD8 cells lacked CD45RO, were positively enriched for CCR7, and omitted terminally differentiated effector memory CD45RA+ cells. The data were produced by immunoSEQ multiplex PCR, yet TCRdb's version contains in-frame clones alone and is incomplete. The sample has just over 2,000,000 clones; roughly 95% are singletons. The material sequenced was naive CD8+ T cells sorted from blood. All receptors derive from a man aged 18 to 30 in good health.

The CDR3 DNA follows: TGTGCCAGCAGCTTTAACATGGACTCGTCCCGGGAGACCCAGTACTTC. It is translated as CASSFNMDSSRETQYF. The rearrangement joins TRBV5-4 to TRBJ2-5; possibly TRBD2 for D (5 bases). Trimming shortened V by 2 bases and J by 5 bases, and 19 bases separated the two germline ends. The CDR3 covers 16 residues. CDR1 and CDR2 (germline): SGHNT, YYREEE (reference sequence).

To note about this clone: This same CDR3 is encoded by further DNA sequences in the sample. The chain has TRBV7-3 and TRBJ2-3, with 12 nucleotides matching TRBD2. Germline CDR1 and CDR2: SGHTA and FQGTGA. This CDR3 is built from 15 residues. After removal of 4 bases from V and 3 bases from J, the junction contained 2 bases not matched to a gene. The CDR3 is CASSSLAGGTDTQYF. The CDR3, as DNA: TGTGCCAGCAGCTCCCTAGCGGGGGGGACAGATACGCAGTATTTT. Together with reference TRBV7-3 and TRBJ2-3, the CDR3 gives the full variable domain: GAGVSQTPSNKVTEKGKYVELRCDPISGHTALYWYRQSLGQGPEFLIYFQGTGAADDSGLPNDRFFAVRPEGSVSTLKIQRTERGDSAVYLCASSSLAGGTDTQYFGPGTRLTVL.

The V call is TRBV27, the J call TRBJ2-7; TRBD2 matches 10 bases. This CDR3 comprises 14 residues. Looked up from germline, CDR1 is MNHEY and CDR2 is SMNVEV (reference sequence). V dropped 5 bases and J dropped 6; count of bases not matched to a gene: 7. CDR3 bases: TGTGCCAGCAGTCCCCTAGCGGGAGCCCTCGAGCAGTACTTC. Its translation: CASSPLAGALEQYF.

The CDR3 DNA reads TGTGCCAGTAGTATGTTCGCTGATTCACCCCTCCACTTT. The encoded protein is CASSMFADSPLHF. The V call is TRBV19, the J call TRBJ1-6; no reliable D call. V was pared by 3 bases and J by 8 bases, with 8 bases between. Germline CDR1 LNHDA, CDR2 SQIVND (reference sequence). This CDR3 has 13 residues.

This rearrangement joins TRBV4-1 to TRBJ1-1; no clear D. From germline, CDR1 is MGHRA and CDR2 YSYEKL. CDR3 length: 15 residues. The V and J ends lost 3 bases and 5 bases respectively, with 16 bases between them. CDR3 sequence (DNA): TGCGCCAGCAGCCAGGATGCGGGGAGAGGAACTGAAGCTTTCTTT. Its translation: CASSQDAGRGTEAFF.

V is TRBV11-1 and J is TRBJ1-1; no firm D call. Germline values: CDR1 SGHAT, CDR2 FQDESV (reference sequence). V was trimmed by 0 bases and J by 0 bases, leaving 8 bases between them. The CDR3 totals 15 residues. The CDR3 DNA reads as TGTGCCAGCAGCTTAGCACTGACTGTGAACACTGAAGCTTTCTTT. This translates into CASSLALTVNTEAFF.

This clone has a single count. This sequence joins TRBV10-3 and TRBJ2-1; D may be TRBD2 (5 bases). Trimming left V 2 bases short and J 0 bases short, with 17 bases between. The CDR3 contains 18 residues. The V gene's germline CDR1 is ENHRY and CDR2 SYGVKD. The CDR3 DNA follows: TGTGCCATCAGTGAGGTCCCCTTGGACTCGAGCTCCTACAATGAGCAGTTCTTC. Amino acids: CAISEVPLDSSSYNEQFF.

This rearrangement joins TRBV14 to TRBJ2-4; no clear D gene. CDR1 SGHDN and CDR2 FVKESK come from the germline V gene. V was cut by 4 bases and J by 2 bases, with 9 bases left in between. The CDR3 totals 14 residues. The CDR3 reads CASSPGISKNIQYF. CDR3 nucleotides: TGTGCCAGCAGCCCGGGTATTTCCAAAAACATTCAGTACTTC. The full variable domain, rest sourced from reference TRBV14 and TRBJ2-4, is EAGVTQFPSHSVIEKGQTVTLRCDPISGHDNLYWYRRVMGKEIKFLLHFVKESKQDESGMPNNRFLAERTGGTYSTLKVQPAELEDSGVYFCASSPGISKNIQYFGAGTRLSVL.

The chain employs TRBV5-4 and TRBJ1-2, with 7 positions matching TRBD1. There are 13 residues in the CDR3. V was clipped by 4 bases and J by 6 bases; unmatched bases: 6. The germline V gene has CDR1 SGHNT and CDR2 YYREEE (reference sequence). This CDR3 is CASSIQGGDGYTF. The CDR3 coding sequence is TGTGCCAGCAGCATCCAGGGGGGCGATGGCTACACCTTC.

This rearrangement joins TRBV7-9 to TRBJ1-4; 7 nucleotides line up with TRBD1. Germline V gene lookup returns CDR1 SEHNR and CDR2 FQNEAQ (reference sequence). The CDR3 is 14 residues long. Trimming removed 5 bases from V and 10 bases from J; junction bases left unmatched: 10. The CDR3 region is CASSPRQGLAKLFF. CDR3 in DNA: TGTGCCAGCAGCCCCCGACAGGGACTCGCAAAACTGTTTTTT.

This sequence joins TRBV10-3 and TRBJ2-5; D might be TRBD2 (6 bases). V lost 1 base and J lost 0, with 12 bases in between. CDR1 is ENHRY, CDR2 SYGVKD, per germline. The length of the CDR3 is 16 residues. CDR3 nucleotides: TGTGCCATCAGTGAGTGGGGGACTGAGTACCAAGAGACCCAGTACTTC. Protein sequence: CAISEWGTEYQETQYF.

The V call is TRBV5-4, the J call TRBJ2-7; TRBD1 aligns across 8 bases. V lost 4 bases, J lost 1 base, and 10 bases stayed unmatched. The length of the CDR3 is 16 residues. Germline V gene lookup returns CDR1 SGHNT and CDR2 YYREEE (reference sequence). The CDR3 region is CASSSPTGAQSYEQYF. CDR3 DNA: TGTGCCAGCAGCAGCCCGACAGGGGCGCAGTCCTACGAGCAGTACTTC.

In DNA, the CDR3 is TGCGCCAGCAGCTTGTATGGTAGCGGGAGCCAAGAGACCCAGTACTTC. Translation: CASSLYGSGSQETQYF. The chain employs TRBV5-1 and TRBJ2-5; TRBD2 aligns across 9 bases. The CDR3 covers 16 residues. The germline gives CDR1 SGHRS, CDR2 YFSETQ. Trimming took 1 base from V and 1 from J; bases not matched to a gene: 5.

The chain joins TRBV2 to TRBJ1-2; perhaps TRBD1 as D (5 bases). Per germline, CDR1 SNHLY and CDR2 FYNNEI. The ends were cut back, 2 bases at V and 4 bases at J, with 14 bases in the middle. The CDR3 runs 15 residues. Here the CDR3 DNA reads TGTGCCAGCAGTGAAATTAAGGCAGGGTCCTATGGCTACACCTTC. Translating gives CASSEIKAGSYGYTF.